This TCR beta chain is from a study of shared clonotypes between healthy human individuals. Sorted-subset replicate PCR reactions were performed with approximately 200 ng DNA, corresponding to some 32,000 T cell genomes. Per the original methods: ImmunoSEQ output held junction-only sequences without quality scores, so filtering differed. Method: immunoSEQ multiplex PCR; TCRdb's copy keeps in-frame clones and lacks some. Clone size and V and J calls were adopted from that table, with D and trimming inferred from the DNA. The sample has some 2.1 million clones, over 85% seen once. Naive CD8 cells, CD45RO-negative and positively selected for CCR7, excluded terminally differentiated effector memory CD45RA+ cells. Recent vaccinations or acute infections were absent in the healthy HIV-negative adult donors. Per the germline V gene, CDR1 is GTSNPN and CDR2 is SVGIG (reference sequence). The CDR3 is made up of 13 amino acids. V lost 3 bases, J lost 5 bases, and 13 bases lay in between.

Specimen: naive CD8+ T cells sorted from blood. This sequence originates from a man aged 18 to 30 in good health. The chain employs TRBV30 and TRBJ2-5; D may correspond to TRBD1 or TRBD2 (5 bases each). CDR3 nucleotides: TGTGCCTGGAGCCCGGATTGGGGGGAGACCCAGTACTTC. Translated: CAWSPDWGETQYF.